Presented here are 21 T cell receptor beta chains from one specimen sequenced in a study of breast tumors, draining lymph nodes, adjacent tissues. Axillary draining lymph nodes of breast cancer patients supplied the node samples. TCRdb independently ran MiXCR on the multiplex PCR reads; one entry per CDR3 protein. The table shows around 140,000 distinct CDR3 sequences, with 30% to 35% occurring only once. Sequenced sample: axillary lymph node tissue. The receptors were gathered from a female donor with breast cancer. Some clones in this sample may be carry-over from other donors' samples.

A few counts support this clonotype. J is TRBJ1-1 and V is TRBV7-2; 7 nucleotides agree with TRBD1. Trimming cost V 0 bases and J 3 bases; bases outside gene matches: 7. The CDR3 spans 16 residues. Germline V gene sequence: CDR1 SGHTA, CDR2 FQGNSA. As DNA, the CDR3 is TGTGCCAGCAGCTTAGCTTTGACAGGGAGGGACACTGAAGCTTTCTTT. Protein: CASSLALTGRDTEAFF. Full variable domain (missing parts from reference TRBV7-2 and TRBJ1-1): GAGVSQSPSNKVTEKGKDVELRCDPISGHTALYWYRQSLGQGLEFLIYFQGNSAPDKSGLPSDRFSAERTGGSVSTLTIQRTQQEDSAVYLCASSLALTGRDTEAFFGQGTRLTVV.

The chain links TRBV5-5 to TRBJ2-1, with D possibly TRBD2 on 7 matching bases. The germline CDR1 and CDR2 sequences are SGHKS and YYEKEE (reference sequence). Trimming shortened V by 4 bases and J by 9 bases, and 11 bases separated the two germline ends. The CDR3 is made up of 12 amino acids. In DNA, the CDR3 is TGTGCCAGCAGCGGGGGGGCACGTGAGCAGTTCTTC. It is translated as CASSGGAREQFF.

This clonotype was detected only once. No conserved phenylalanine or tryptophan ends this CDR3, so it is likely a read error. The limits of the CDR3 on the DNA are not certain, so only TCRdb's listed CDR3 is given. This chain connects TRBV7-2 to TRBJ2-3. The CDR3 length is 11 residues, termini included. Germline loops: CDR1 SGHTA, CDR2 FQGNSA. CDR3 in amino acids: CASSFRHDPNY.

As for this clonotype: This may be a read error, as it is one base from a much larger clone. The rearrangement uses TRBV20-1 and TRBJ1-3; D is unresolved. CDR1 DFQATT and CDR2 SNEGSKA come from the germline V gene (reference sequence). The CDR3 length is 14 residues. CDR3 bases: TGCAGTGCTAGTCTGGGAGCCCTTGGAACCACCATATATTTT. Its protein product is CSASLGALGTTIYF.

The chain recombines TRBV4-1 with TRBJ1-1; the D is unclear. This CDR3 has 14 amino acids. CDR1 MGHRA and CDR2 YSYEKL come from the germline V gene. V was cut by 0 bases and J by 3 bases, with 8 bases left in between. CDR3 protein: CASSQEVRYTEAFF. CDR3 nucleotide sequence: TGCGCCAGCAGCCAAGAAGTGAGATACACTGAAGCTTTCTTT.

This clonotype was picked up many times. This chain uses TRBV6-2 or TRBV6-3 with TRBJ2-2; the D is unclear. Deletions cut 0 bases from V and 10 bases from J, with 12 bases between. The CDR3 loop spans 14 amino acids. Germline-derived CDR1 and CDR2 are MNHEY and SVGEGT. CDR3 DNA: TGTGCCAGCAGTTACTCGGTTACCGATGAGGAGCTGTTTTTT. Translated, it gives CASSYSVTDEELFF.

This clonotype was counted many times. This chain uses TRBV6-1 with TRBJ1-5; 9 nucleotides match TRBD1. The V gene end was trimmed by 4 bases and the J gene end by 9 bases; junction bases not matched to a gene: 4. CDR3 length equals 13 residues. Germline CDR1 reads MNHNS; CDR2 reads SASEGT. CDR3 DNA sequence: TGTGCCAGCAGTGGGGACAGGGCGGGGCCCCAGCATTTT. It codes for CASSGDRAGPQHF.

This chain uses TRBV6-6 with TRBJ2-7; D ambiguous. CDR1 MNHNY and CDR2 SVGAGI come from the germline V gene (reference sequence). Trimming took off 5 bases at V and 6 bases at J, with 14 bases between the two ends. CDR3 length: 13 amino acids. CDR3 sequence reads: CASSLRRAAEQYF. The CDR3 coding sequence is TGTGCCAGCAGTCTTAGAAGGGCTGCCGAGCAGTACTTC.

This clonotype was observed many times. CDR3 protein: CASSSRRENTGELFF. In DNA, the CDR3 is TGTGCCAGCAGCTCCCGCCGGGAGAACACCGGGGAGCTGTTTTTT. The chain links TRBV7-9 to TRBJ2-2; a possible D gene is TRBD2 (5 bases). This CDR3 region has 15 residues. Trimming stripped 4 bases from V and 1 base from J, with 10 bases between. Germline V gene lookup returns CDR1 SEHNR and CDR2 FQNEAQ (reference sequence). Filled out from reference TRBV7-9 and TRBJ2-2, the complete variable domain reads DTGVSQNPRHKITKRGQNVTFRCDPISEHNRLYWYRQTLGQGPEFLTYFQNEAQLEKSRLLSDRFSAERPKGSFSTLEIQRTEQGDSAMYLCASSSRRENTGELFFGEGSRLTVL.

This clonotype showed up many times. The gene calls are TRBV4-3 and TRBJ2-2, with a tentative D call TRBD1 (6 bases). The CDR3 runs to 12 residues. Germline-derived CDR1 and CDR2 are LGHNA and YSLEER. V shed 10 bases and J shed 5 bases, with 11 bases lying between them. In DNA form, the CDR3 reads TGCGCCACCGGACAGTTAACCGGGGAGCTGTTTTTT. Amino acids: CATGQLTGELFF.

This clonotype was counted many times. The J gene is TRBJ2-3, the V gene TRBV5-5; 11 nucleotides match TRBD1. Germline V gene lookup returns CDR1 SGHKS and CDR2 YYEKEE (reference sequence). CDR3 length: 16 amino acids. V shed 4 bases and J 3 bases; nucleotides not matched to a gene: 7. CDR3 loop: CASSVRTGGATDTQYF. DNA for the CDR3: TGTGCCAGCAGCGTCCGGACAGGGGGCGCGACAGATACGCAGTATTTT.

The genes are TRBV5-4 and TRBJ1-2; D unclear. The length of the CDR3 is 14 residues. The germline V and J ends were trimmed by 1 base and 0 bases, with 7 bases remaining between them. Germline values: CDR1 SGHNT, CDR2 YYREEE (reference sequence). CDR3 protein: CASSLLTANYGYTF. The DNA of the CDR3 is TGTGCCAGCAGCTTGTTGACGGCTAACTATGGCTACACCTTC.

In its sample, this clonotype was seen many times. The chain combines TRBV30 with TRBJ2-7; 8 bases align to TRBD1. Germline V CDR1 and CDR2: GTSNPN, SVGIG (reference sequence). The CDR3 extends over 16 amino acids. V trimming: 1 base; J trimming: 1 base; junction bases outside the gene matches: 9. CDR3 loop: CAWSAGTGGVSYEQYV. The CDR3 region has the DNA TGTGCCTGGAGTGCCGGGACAGGCGGAGTTTCCTACGAGCAGTACGTC.

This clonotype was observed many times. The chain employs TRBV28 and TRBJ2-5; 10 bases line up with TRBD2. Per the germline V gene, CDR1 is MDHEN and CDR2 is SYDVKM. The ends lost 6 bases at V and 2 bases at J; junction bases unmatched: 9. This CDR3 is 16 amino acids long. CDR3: CASRFSGGIIQETQYF. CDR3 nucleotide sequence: TGTGCCAGCAGATTTAGCGGGGGGATTATTCAAGAGACCCAGTACTTC.

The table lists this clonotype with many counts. CDR3: CASSQDGNYGYTF. The CDR3 coding sequence is TGTGCCAGCAGCCAGGACGGAAACTATGGCTACACCTTC. The chain is built from TRBV7-9 and TRBJ1-2, with D unclear. V shed 5 bases and J shed 2 bases, with 9 bases lying between them. The CDR3 sequence is 13 residues long. The V gene's germline CDR1 is SEHNR and CDR2 FQNEAQ (reference sequence).

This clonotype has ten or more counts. The CDR3 DNA reads as TGTGCCAGCAGCCTAAACGGAGATACGCAGTATTTT. It encodes CASSLNGDTQYF. V is TRBV27 and J is TRBJ2-3; no firm D call. Trimming left V 6 bases short and J 5 bases short, with 9 bases between. The germline V gene has CDR1 MNHEY and CDR2 SMNVEV (reference sequence). This CDR3 is 12 amino acids long.

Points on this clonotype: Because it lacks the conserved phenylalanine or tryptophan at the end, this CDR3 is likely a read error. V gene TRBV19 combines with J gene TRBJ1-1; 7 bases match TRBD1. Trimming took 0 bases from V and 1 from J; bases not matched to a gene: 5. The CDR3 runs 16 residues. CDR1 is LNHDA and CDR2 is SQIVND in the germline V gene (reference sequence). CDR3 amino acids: CASSIERRQGNTEAFS. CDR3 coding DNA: TGTGCCAGTAGTATAGAAAGACGACAGGGGAACACTGAAGCTTTCTCT.

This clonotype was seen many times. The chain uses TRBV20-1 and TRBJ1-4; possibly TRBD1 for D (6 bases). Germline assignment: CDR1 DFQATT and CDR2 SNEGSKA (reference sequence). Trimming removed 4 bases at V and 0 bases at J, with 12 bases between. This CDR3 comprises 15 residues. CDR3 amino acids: CSAKQGSATNEKLFF. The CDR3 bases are TGCAGTGCTAAACAGGGTTCCGCAACTAATGAAAAACTGTTTTTT.

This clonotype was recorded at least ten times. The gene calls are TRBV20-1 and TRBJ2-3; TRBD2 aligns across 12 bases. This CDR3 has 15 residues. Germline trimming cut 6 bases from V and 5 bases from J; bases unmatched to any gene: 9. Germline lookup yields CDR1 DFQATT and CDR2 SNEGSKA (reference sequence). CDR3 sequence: CSAITSGGRGDTQYF. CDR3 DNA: TGCAGTGCCATCACTAGCGGGGGGCGTGGAGATACGCAGTATTTT.

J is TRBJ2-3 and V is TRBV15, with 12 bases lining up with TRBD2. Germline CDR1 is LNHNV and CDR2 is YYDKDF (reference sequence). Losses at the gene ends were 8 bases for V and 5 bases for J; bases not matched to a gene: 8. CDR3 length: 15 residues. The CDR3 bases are TGTGCCACCGCGACTAGCGGGAGAGCTGGAGATACGCAGTATTTT. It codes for CATATSGRAGDTQYF.

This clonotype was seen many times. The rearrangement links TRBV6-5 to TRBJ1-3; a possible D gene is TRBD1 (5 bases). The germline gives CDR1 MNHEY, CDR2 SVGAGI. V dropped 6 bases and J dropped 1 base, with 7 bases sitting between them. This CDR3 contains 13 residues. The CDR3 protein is CASRRGSGNTIYF. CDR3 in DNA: TGTGCCAGCAGAAGGGGATCTGGAAACACCATATATTTT.